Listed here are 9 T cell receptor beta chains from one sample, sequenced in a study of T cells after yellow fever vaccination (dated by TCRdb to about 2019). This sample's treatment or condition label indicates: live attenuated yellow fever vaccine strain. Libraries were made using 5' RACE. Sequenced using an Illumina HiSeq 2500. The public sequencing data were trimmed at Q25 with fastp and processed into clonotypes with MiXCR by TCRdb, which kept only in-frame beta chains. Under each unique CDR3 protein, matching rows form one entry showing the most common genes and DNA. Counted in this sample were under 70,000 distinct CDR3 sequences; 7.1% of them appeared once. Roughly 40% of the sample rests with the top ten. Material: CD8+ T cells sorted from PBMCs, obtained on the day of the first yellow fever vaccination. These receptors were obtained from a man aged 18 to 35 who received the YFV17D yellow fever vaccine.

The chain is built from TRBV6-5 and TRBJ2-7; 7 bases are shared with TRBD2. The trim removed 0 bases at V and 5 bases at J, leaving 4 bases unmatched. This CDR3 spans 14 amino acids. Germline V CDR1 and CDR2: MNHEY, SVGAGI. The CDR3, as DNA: TGTGCCAGCAGTTACTCAGCGGGGCGGAACGAGCAGTACTTC. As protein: CASSYSAGRNEQYF.

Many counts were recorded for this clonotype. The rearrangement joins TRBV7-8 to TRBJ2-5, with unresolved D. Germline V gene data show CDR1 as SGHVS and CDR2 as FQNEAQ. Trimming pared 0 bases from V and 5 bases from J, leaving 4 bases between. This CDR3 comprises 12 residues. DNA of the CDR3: TGTGCCAGCAGCTTAGCTGTGGAGACCCAGTACTTC. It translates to CASSLAVETQYF.

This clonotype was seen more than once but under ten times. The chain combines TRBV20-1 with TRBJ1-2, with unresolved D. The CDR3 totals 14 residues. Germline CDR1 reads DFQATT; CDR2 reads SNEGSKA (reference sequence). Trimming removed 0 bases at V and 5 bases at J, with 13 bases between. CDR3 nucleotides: TGCAGTGCTAGAGATCATGGGGATCGATATGGCTACACCTTC. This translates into CSARDHGDRYGYTF.

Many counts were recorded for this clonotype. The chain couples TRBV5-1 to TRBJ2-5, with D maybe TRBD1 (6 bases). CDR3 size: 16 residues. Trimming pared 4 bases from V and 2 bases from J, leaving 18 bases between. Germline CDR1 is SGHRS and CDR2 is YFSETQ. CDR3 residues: CASSTSTGVGQETQYF. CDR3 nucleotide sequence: TGCGCCAGCAGCACCTCGACAGGAGTGGGACAAGAGACCCAGTACTTC. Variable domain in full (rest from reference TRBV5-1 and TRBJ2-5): KAGVTQTPRYLIKTRGQQVTLSCSPISGHRSVSWYQQTPGQGLQFLFEYFSETQRNKGNFPGRFSGRQFSNSRSEMNVSTLELGDSALYLCASSTSTGVGQETQYFGPGTRLLVL.

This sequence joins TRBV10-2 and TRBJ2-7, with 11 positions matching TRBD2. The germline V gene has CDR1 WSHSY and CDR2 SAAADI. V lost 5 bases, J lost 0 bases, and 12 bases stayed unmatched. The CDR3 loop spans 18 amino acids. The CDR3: CASSKWSSGGPSSYEQYF. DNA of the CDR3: TGCGCCAGCAGTAAATGGTCTAGCGGGGGGCCGAGCTCCTACGAGCAGTACTTC.

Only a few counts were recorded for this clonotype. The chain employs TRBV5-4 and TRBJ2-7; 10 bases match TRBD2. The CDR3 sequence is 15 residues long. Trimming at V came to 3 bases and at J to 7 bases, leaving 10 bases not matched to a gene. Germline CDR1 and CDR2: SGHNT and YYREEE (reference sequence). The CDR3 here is CASSWGERGGSEQYF. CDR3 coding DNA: TGTGCCAGCAGCTGGGGAGAGCGGGGGGGAAGTGAGCAGTACTTC.

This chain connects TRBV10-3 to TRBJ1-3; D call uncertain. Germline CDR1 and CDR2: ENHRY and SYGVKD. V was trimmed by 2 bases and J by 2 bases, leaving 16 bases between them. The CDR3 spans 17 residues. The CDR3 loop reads CAISEKTEQPPGNTIYF. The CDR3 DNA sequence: TGTGCCATCAGTGAGAAGACGGAGCAACCCCCTGGAAACACCATATATTTT.

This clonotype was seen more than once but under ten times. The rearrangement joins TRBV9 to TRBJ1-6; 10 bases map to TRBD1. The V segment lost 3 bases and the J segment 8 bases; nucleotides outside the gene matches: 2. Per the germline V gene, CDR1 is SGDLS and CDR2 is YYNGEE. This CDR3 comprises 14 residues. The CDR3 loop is CASSGGQGDSPLHF. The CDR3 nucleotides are TGTGCCAGCAGCGGTGGACAGGGGGATTCACCCCTCCACTTT.

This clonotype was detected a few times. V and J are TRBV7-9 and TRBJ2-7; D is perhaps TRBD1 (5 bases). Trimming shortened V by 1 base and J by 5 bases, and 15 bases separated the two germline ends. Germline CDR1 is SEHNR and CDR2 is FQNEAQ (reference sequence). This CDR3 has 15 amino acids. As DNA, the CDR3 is TGTGCCAGCAGCTTAGGATGGCAGGGTATCCACGAGCAGTACGTC. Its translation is CASSLGWQGIHEQYV.